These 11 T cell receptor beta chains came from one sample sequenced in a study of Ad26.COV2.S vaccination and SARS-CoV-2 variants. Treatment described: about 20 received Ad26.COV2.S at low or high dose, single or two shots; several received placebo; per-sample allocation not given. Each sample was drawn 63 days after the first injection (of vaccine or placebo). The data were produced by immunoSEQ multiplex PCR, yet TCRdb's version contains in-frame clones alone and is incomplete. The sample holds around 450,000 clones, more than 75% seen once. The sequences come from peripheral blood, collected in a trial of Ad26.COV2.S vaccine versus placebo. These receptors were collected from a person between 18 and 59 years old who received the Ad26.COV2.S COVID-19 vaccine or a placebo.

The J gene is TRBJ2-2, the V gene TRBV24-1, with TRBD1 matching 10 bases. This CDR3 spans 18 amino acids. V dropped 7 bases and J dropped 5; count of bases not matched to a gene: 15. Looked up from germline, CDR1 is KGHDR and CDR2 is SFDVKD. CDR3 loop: CATRTKYGTGDMTGELFF. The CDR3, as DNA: TGTGCCACCAGGACAAAATACGGGACAGGGGATATGACCGGGGAGCTGTTTTTT.

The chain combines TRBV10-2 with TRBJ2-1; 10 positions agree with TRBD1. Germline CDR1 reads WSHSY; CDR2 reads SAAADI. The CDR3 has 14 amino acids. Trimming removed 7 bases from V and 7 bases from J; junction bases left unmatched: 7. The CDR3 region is CASKGQGGRNEQFF. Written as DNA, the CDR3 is TGCGCCAGCAAAGGACAGGGGGGTCGAAATGAGCAGTTCTTC.

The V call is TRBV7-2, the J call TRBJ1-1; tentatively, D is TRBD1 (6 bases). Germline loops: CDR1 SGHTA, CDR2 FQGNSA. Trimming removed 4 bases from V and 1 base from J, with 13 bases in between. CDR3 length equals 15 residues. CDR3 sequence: CASSWTGAGNTEAFF. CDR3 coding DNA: TGTGCCAGCAGCTGGACGGGGGCTGGGAACACTGAAGCTTTCTTT.

The CDR3 reads CATSRGRSSYNSPLHF. The CDR3 DNA sequence: TGTGCCACCAGCAGAGGGCGAAGCTCCTATAATTCACCCCTCCACTTT. V is TRBV15 and J is TRBJ1-6; D not resolved. The CDR3 sequence is 16 residues long. V lost 1 base and J 0 bases, leaving 7 bases between the germline ends. Germline assignment: CDR1 LNHNV and CDR2 YYDKDF (reference sequence).

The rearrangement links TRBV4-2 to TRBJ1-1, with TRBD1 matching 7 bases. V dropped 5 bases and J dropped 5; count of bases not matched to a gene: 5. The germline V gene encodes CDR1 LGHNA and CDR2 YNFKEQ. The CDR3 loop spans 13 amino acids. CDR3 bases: TGTGCCAGCAGCGCCCAGGGGGAAACTGAAGCTTTCTTT. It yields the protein CASSAQGETEAFF.

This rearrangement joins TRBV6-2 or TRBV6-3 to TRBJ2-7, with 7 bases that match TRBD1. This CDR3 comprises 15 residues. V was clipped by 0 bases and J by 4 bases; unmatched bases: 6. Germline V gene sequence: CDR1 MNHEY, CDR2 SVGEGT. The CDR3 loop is CASSYSTGTEYEQYF. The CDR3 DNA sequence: TGTGCCAGCAGTTACTCGACTGGGACAGAGTACGAGCAGTACTTC.

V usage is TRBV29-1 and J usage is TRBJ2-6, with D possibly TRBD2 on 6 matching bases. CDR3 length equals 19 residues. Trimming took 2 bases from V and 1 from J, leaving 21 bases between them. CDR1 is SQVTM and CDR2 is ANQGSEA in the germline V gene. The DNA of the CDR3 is TGCAGCGTTGAACTAGCTGGGGGGACGGCACAGTCTGGGGCCAACGTCCTGACTTTC. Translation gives CSVELAGGTAQSGANVLTF. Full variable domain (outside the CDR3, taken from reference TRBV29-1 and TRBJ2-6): SAVISQKPSRDICQRGTSLTIQCQVDSQVTMMFWYRQQPGQSLTLIATANQGSEATYESGFVIDKFPISRPNLTFSTLTVSNMSPEDSSIYLCSVELAGGTAQSGANVLTFGAGSRLTVL.

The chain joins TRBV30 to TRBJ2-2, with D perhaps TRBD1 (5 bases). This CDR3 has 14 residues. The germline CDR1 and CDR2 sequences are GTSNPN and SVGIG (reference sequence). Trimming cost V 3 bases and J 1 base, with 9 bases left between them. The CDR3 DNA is TGTGCCTGGAGCGCAGGGCTGAACACCGGGGAGCTGTTTTTT. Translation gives CAWSAGLNTGELFF.

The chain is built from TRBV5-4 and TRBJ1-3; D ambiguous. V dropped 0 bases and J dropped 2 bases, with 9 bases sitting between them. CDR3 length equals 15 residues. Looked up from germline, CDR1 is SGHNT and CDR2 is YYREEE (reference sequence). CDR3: CASSLDVGTGNTIYF. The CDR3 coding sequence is TGTGCCAGCAGCTTGGATGTAGGGACTGGAAACACCATATATTTT.

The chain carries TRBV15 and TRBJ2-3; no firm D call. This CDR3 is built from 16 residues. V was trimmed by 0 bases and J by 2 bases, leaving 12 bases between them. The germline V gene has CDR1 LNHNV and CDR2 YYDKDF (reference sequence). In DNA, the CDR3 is TGTGCCACCAGCAGAGAACTGGGCAGGTCCACAGATACGCAGTATTTT. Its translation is CATSRELGRSTDTQYF.

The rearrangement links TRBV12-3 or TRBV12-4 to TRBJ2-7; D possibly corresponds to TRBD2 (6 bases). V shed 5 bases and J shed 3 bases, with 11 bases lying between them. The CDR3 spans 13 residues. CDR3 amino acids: CASSLTSIYEQYF. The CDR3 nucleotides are TGTGCCAGCAGTCTCACTAGCATCTACGAGCAGTACTTC.